Given below is one T cell receptor beta chain in context. The data belong to a study of control samples from healthy donors and cancer patients. Libraries were prepared by immunoSEQ multiplex PCR; TCRdb keeps only in-frame clonotypes and omits some of them. This table has approximately 87,000 clones, approximately 90% appearing once. CDR3 length equals 15 residues. Germline CDR1 LGHDT, CDR2 YNNKEL (reference sequence). V lost 3 bases and J lost 6, with 18 bases in between. The TCR comes from a woman in her forties or fifties in good health. V is TRBV3-1 (or the pseudogene TRBV3-2) and J is TRBJ2-7, with D possibly matching TRBD1 (5 bases). Input material: blood. The CDR3 loop reads CASSQDPPGLGEQYF. Written as DNA, the CDR3 is TGTGCCAGCAGCCAGGACCCTCCAGGGCTTGGCGAGCAGTACTTC.